What follows is one T cell receptor beta chain and its context. V was clipped by 7 bases and J by 7 bases; unmatched bases: 9. Germline V gives CDR1 ENHRY, CDR2 SYGVKD. The CDR3 extends over 15 amino acids. The source of the sample is a study of control samples from healthy donors and cancer patients. Generated by immunoSEQ multiplex PCR, the TCRdb table keeps only in-frame clones and is missing some. The repertoire holds 150,000 to 190,000 clones, with about 94% as singletons. Sequencing used blood. This sequence was found in a man aged 50 or older in good health. The chain carries TRBV10-3 and TRBJ2-7, with 14 positions matching TRBD2. CDR3 DNA: TGTGCCATCATTGGGACTAGCGGGAGTTATCGTGAGCAGTACTTC. It specifies CAIIGTSGSYREQYF.